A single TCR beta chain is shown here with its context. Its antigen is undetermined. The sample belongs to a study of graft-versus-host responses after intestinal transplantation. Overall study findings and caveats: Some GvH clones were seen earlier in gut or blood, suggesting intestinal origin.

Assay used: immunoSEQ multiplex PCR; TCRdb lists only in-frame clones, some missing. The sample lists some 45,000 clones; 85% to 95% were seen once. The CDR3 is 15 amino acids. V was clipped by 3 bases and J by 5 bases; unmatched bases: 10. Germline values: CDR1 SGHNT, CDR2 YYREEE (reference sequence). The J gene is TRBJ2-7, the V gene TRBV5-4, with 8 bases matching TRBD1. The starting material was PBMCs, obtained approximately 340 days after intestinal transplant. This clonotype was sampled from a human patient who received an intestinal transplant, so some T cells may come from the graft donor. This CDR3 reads CASSSKTDREDEQYF. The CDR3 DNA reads TGTGCCAGCAGCTCAAAAACGGACAGGGAAGACGAGCAGTACTTC. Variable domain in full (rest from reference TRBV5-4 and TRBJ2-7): ETGVTQSPTHLIKTRGQQVTLRCSSQSGHNTVSWYQQALGQGPQFIFQYYREEENGRGNFPPRFSGLQFPNYSSELNVNALELDDSALYLCASSSKTDREDEQYFGPGTRLTVT.